What follows are 19 T cell receptor beta chains derived from one specimen sequenced in a study of CD8+ T cells in alopecia areata. RNA was extracted and reverse transcribed into cDNA as the sequencing template. Profiling relied on immunoSEQ multiplex PCR, and the TCRdb table lists in-frame clones only, not all of them. The sample includes 90,000 to 150,000 clones, approximately 58% of them seen just once. The sample was CD4+ T cells sorted from blood. The receptors here all came from a human donor in good health.

The rearrangement uses TRBV30 and TRBJ1-2; TRBD1 aligns across 9 bases. The CDR3 length is 18 residues. Germline values: CDR1 GTSNPN, CDR2 SVGIG (reference sequence). Trimming took 4 bases from V and 4 from J; bases not matched to a gene: 19. The CDR3 DNA reads as TGTGCCTGGACCCAAAGGGGGACAGGGAGTAGTAGTAGCTATGGCTACACCTTC. This translates into CAWTQRGTGSSSSYGYTF.

The chain uses TRBV28 and TRBJ2-1; 8 bases agree with TRBD2. Trimming at V came to 5 bases and at J to 5 bases, leaving 11 bases not matched to a gene. CDR1 and CDR2 from the germline V gene are MDHEN and SYDVKM. The CDR3 spans 16 residues. The CDR3 DNA sequence: TGTGCCAGCAGTCGTGCCGGGACTAGAGCCCACAATGAGCAGTTCTTC. Protein sequence: CASSRAGTRAHNEQFF.

The gene calls are TRBV7-2 and TRBJ1-2; TRBD1 matches at 7 bases. The germline gives CDR1 SGHTA, CDR2 FQGNSA. The junction had 5 bases not matched to a gene; V was cut back by 5 bases and J by 8 bases. CDR3 length: 12 amino acids. DNA of the CDR3: TGTGCCAGCAGCACGACAGGGATAGGCTACACCTTC. This gives the protein CASSTTGIGYTF.

CDR3 in DNA: TGTGCCAGCAGTTTGGGCCCGGGGTACGAGCAGTACTTC. Its protein product is CASSLGPGYEQYF. V is TRBV6-5 and J is TRBJ2-7, with D possibly TRBD2 on 5 matching bases. Trimming stripped 4 bases from V and 4 bases from J, with 11 bases between. This CDR3 contains 13 residues. Per germline, CDR1 MNHEY and CDR2 SVGAGI.

The rearrangement links TRBV4-1 to TRBJ2-5; 7 bases map to TRBD1. Germline V CDR1 and CDR2: MGHRA, YSYEKL. The ends lost 4 bases at V and 3 bases at J; junction bases unmatched: 5. The CDR3 is made up of 14 amino acids. This CDR3 reads CASSLEQGKETQYF. CDR3 sequence (DNA): TGCGCCAGCAGCCTGGAACAGGGGAAAGAGACCCAGTACTTC.

This chain connects TRBV2 to TRBJ1-6, with a weak D call TRBD1 (6 bases). V was shortened by 7 bases and J by 1 base, with 14 bases between the two germline ends. The CDR3 has 16 amino acids. Looked up from germline, CDR1 is SNHLY and CDR2 is FYNNEI. The CDR3 coding sequence is TGTGCCAGCATCCCAAGGGGGGAATCCTATAATTCACCCCTCCACTTT. Encoded protein: CASIPRGESYNSPLHF.

The chain combines TRBV30 with TRBJ2-5; D perhaps matches TRBD2 (5 bases). Per germline, CDR1 GTSNPN and CDR2 SVGIG (reference sequence). The CDR3 consists of 13 residues. V lost 6 bases, J lost 5 bases, and 16 bases lay in between. The CDR3 protein is CACHGESGETQYF. The CDR3 DNA reads as TGTGCCTGCCACGGGGAATCGGGGGAGACCCAGTACTTC. Looking up the rest from reference TRBV30 and TRBJ2-5 gives the full variable domain: SQTIHQWPATLVQPVGSPLSLECTVEGTSNPNLYWYRQAAGRGLQLLFYSVGIGQISSEVPQNLSASRPQDRQFILSSKKLLLSDSGFYLCACHGESGETQYFGPGTRLLVL.

This clone appeared a single time. This chain joins TRBV4-1 and TRBJ2-2; D possibly uses TRBD1 or TRBD2 (6 bases each). Germline V gene data show CDR1 as MGHRA and CDR2 as YSYEKL. V lost 0 bases, J lost 1 base, and 9 bases lay in between. The CDR3 is made up of 16 amino acids. CDR3 nucleotides: TGCGCCAGCAGCCAAGAAGGGGGGCTGAACACCGGGGAGCTGTTTTTT. Its protein product is CASSQEGGLNTGELFF.

This clone has more than one count but fewer than ten. The chain joins TRBV19 to TRBJ2-3; perhaps TRBD1 as D (5 bases). Germline CDR1 LNHDA, CDR2 SQIVND (reference sequence). CDR3 length equals 13 residues. V lost 11 bases to trimming and J lost 3 bases, with 15 bases between them. This chain's CDR3 is CAGKAGQTDTQYF. For the CDR3, the DNA is TGTGCCGGTAAGGCAGGGCAAACAGATACGCAGTATTTT.

The CDR3 loop is CASSLGGHLEPQHF. The CDR3 coding sequence is TGTGCCAGCAGCTTAGGAGGACACCTTGAGCCCCAGCATTTT. The rearrangement joins TRBV7-9 to TRBJ1-5; D possibly corresponds to TRBD1 (5 bases). The germline V gene encodes CDR1 SEHNR and CDR2 FQNEAQ (reference sequence). The V end lost 1 base, the J end lost 8 bases, and 12 bases lay between the germline ends. The CDR3 totals 14 residues.

V usage is TRBV7-9 and J usage is TRBJ2-1, with no clear D. The CDR3 runs 15 residues. Germline CDR1 and CDR2: SEHNR and FQNEAQ (reference sequence). The V and J ends lost 3 bases and 3 bases respectively, with 12 bases between them. CDR3 region: CASSFSKQIYNEQFF. Written as DNA, the CDR3 is TGTGCCAGCAGCTTTTCGAAACAAATCTACAATGAGCAGTTCTTC.

This chain connects TRBV15 to TRBJ2-3; D is tentatively TRBD1 or TRBD2 (5 bases each). This CDR3 region has 13 residues. CDR1 is LNHNV, CDR2 YYDKDF, per germline (reference sequence). V lost 6 bases and J 2 bases, leaving 9 bases between the germline ends. This chain's CDR3 is CATRGPSTDTQYF. As DNA, the CDR3 is TGTGCCACCAGGGGACCTTCCACAGATACGCAGTATTTT.

V gene TRBV2 combines with J gene TRBJ2-5; maybe TRBD2 (5 bases). Germline V CDR1 and CDR2: SNHLY, FYNNEI. Trimming took 10 bases from V and 7 from J, leaving 19 bases between them. The CDR3 loop spans 13 amino acids. CDR3 sequence reads: CANSWAAEGTQYF. The CDR3 DNA sequence: TGTGCCAATTCATGGGCCGCAGAGGGGACCCAGTACTTC.

The CDR3 spells CSVGDSADTQYF. The CDR3 DNA reads as TGCAGCGTTGGCGATTCCGCAGATACGCAGTATTTT. The genes are TRBV29-1 and TRBJ2-3; D gene ambiguous. The CDR3 runs 12 residues. Per germline, CDR1 SQVTM and CDR2 ANQGSEA. V lost 4 bases and J 4 bases, leaving 9 bases between the germline ends.

The DNA for the CDR3 is TGTGCCAGCACCACAACCGGGACAGGGCCCTACGAGCAGTACTTC. Amino acids: CASTTTGTGPYEQYF. This chain joins TRBV6-5 and TRBJ2-7, with 9 positions matching TRBD1. The V and J ends lost 7 bases and 2 bases, in that order; junction bases with no gene match: 9. This CDR3 is built from 15 residues. Germline assignment: CDR1 MNHEY and CDR2 SVGAGI.

This clone was counted between two and nine times. CDR3 sequence reads: CASSYIKGGGAFF. Here the CDR3 DNA reads TGTGCCAGCAGTTACATAAAAGGCGGCGGAGCTTTCTTT. The V call is TRBV6-5, the J call TRBJ1-1; no reliable D call. Germline lookup yields CDR1 MNHEY and CDR2 SVGAGI. The CDR3 sequence is 13 residues long. The V end was cut by 2 bases, the J end by 10 bases, with 14 bases between.

This clone was observed once. The V gene is TRBV15, the J gene TRBJ1-5; D is ambiguous. CDR1 is LNHNV and CDR2 is YYDKDF in the germline V gene (reference sequence). This CDR3 spans 14 amino acids. The V end was cut by 3 bases, the J end by 9 bases, with 15 bases between. CDR3 amino acids: CATSREGEFRPQHF. CDR3 sequence (DNA): TGTGCCACCAGCAGGGAGGGAGAATTTAGGCCCCAGCATTTT.

In nucleotides, the CDR3 is TGCGCCAGCAGCTCCATTGGGGGGTACGAGCAGTACTTC. Translation gives CASSSIGGYEQYF. This chain uses TRBV5-1 with TRBJ2-7; D may be TRBD2 (6 bases). V dropped 3 bases and J dropped 4 bases, with 11 bases sitting between them. CDR3 size: 13 residues. Looked up from germline, CDR1 is SGHRS and CDR2 is YFSETQ.

The V and J genes are TRBV30 and TRBJ1-1; weak D call: TRBD1 (5 bases). The V gene's germline CDR1 is GTSNPN and CDR2 SVGIG (reference sequence). With 0 bases removed from V and 5 bases from J, the gap between germline ends came to 13 bases. The CDR3 totals 14 residues. CDR3 DNA: TGTGCCTGGAGTGTTCGGGGCGCGGTAACTGAAGCTTTCTTT. Its translation is CAWSVRGAVTEAFF.